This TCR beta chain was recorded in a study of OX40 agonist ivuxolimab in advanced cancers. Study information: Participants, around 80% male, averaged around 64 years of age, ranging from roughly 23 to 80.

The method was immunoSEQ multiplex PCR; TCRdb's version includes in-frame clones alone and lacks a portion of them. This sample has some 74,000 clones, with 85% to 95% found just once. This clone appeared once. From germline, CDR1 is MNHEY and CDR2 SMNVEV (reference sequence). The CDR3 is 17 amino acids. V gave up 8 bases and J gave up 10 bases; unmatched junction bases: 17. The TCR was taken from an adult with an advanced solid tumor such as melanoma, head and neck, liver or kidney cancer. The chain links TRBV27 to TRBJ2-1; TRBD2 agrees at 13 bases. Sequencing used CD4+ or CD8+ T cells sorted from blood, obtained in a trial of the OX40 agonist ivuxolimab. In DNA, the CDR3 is TGTGCCAGCGGTGACTTTCTTGGACTAGCGGGGGACCAAGAGCAGTTCTTC. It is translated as CASGDFLGLAGDQEQFF.